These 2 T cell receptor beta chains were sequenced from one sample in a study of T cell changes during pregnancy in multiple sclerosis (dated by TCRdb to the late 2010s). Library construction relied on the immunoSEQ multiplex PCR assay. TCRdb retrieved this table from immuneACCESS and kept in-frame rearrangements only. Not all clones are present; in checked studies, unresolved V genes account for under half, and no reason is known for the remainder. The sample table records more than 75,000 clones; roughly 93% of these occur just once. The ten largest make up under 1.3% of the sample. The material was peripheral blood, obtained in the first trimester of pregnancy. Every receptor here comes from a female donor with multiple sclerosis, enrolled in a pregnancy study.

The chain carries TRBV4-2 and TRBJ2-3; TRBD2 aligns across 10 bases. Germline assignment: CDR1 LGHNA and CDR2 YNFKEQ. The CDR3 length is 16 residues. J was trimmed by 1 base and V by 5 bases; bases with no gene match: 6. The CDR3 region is CASSGSGGAGTDTQYF. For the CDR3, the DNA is TGTGCCAGCAGCGGAAGCGGGGGGGCCGGCACAGATACGCAGTATTTT.

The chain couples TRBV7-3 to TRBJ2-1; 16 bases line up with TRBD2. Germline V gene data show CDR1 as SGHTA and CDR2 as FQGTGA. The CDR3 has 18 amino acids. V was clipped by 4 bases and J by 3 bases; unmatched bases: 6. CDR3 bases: TGTGCCAGCAGCTCCGGGACTAGCGGGAGGGCCCTCTACAATGAGCAGTTCTTC. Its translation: CASSSGTSGRALYNEQFF.